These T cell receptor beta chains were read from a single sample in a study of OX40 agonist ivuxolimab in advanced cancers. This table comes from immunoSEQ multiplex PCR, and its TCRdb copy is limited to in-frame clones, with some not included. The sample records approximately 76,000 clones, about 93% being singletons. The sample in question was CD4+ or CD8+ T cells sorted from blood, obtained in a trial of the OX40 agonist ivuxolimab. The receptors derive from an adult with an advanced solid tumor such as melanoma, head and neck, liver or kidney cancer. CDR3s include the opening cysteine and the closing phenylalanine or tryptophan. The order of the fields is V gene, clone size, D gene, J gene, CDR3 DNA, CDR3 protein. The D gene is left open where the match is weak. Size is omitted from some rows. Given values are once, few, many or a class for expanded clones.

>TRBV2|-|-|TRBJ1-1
TGTGCCAGCAGTGATCCAGGGTCGGGAACTGAAGCTTTCTTT
CASSDPGSGTEAFF
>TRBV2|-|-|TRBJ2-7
TGTGCCAGCAGTGTGAGTCCGTTGAGCTCCTACGAGCAGTACTTC
CASSVSPLSSYEQYF
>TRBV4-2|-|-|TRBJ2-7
TGTGCCAGCAGCCAAGAAAGGACCCTAGCGTACGAGCAGTACTTC
CASSQERTLAYEQYF
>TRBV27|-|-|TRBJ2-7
TGTGCCAGCAGTCCCGGACAGACCGAGCAGTACTTC
CASSPGQTEQYF
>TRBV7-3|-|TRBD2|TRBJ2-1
TGTGCCAGCAGCTTAGGGCCTAGCGGGAGCTATGAGCAGTTCTTC
CASSLGPSGSYEQFF
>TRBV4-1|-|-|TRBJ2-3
TGCGCCAGCAGCCAAGCATTCGGCCCCACAGATACGCAGTATTTT
CASSQAFGPTDTQYF
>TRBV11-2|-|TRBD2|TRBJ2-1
TGTGCCAGCAGCTCGGGCGGGAGATCTTCCTCCTACAATGAGCAGTTCTTC
CASSSGGRSSSYNEQFF
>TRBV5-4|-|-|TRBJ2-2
TGTGCCAGCAGCAAGGGCGGGGAGCTGTTTTTT
CASSKGGELFF
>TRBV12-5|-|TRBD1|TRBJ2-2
TGTGCTAGTGGTTGGGGACAGGCCGGCACCGGGGAGCTGTTTTTT
CASGWGQAGTGELFF
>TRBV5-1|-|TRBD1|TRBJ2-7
TGCGCCAGCAGCCAGGGACAGGGGGGCGACTACGAGCAGTACTTC
CASSQGQGGDYEQYF
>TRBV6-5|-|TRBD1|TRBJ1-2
TGTGCCAGCCGTTCGTTTCCCGGGACAGGCCACTATGGCTACACCTTC
CASRSFPGTGHYGYTF
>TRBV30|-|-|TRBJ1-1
TGTGCCTGGAGGTTGGGTTTTGCTGAAGCTTTCTTT
CAWRLGFAEAFF
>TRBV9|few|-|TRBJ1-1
TGTGCCAGCAGCGTAACAGGGACGATGAACACTGAAGCTTTCTTT
CASSVTGTMNTEAFF
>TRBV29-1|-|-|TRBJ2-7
TGCAGCGTGGAGGTAGGAAGCTCCTACGAGCAGTACTTC
CSVEVGSSYEQYF
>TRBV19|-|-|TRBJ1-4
TGTGCCAGTCGGAAACACTCTGCAACTAATGAAAAACTGTTTTTT
CASRKHSATNEKLFF
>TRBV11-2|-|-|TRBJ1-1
TGTGCCAGCAGGCGGGAACAGGGAAAGGTTCCTGAAGCTTTCTTT
CASRREQGKVPEAFF
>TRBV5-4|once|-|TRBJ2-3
TGTGCCAGCAGCCCCGACACGTACACAGATACGCAGTATTTT
CASSPDTYTDTQYF
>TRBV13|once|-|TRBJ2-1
TGTGCCAGCAGCTTTGGAGCGGAGGATTTCTACAATGAGCAGTTCTTC
CASSFGAEDFYNEQFF
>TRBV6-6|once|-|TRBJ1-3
TGTGCCAGCAGTTCCGTGACAGGATCTGGAAACACCATATATTTT
CASSSVTGSGNTIYF
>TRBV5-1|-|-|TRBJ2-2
TGCGCCAGCAGCTTGCCCGGGGAGCTGTTTTTT
CASSLPGELFF
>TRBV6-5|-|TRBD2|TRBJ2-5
TGTGCCAGCAGTTACTCGGGCGGGGGGGCAGAGACCCAGTACTTC
CASSYSGGGAETQYF
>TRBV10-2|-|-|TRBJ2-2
TGCGCCAGCAGTGAGTTCGGGGACTTTGACGGGGAGCTGTTTTTT
CASSEFGDFDGELFF
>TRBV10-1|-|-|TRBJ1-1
TGCGCCAGCAGTGAACGGAACACTGAAGCTTTCTTT
CASSERNTEAFF
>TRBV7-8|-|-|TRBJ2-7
TGTGCCAGCAGCCCCTCTAGGACCTACGAGCAGTACTTC
CASSPSRTYEQYF
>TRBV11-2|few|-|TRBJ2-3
TGTGCCAGCAACTGGGTGGGCCGGGCGCAGTATTTT
CASNWVGRAQYF
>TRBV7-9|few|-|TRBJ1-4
TGTGCCAGCAGCTCGACAGGCCCTAAACTGTTTTTT
CASSSTGPKLFF
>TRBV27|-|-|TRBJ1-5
TGTGCCAGCAGCTACCGAGCGGGTCAGCCCCAGCATTTT
CASSYRAGQPQHF
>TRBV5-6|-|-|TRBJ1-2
TGTGCCAGCAGCTATGGACAGACGAAGGGCTACACCTTC
CASSYGQTKGYTF
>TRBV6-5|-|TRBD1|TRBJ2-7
TGTGCCAGCAGTCACTCTGGGACAGGCGCGTTCGAGCAGTACTTC
CASSHSGTGAFEQYF
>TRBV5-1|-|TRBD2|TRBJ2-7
TGCGCCAGCAGCTTTTTTCCGGGAGGGATGAACGAGCAGTACTTC
CASSFFPGGMNEQYF
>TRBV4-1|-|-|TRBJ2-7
TGCGCCAGCAGCCCAGGGGCCCACGAGCAGTACTTC
CASSPGAHEQYF
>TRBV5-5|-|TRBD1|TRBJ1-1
TGTGCCAGCAGCTATAGACCGGGACAGGGTGTTGAAGCTTTCTTT
CASSYRPGQGVEAFF
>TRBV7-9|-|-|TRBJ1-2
TGTGCCAGCAGCTCCGGACAAGTCTATGGCTACACCTTC
CASSSGQVYGYTF
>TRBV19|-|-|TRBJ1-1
TGTGCCAGTACCCTCTCGAACACTGAAGCTTTCTTT
CASTLSNTEAFF
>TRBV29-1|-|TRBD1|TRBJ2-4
TGCAGCGCCCCGGGACAGGGGGCCAGGAACATTCAGTACTTC
CSAPGQGARNIQYF
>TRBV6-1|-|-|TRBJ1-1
TGTGCCAGCAGTGAAGATTTCCCGAGGAACACTGAAGCTTTCTTT
CASSEDFPRNTEAFF
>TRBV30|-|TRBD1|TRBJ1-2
TGTGCCTGGAGCCGGGGACAGGCCGACTATGGCTACACCTTC
CAWSRGQADYGYTF
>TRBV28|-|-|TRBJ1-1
TGTGCCAGCAGTTTGGTGGGGGAGGGCACTGAAGCTTTCTTT
CASSLVGEGTEAFF
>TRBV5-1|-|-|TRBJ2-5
TGCGCCAGCAGCTTGACAGGACCATCTCAAGAGACCCAGTACTTC
CASSLTGPSQETQYF
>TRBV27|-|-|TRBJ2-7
TGTGCCAGCAGTTTGAGAGTTGGGGGGCCTAGTTCCTACGAGCAGTACTTC
CASSLRVGGPSSYEQYF